This T cell receptor beta chain was found in a study of CD8 T cells in ankylosing spondylitis. Study-level findings and limits: Clones tied to disease were said to be significantly enriched in matched ankylosing spondylitis synovial fluid. Ankylosing spondylitis blood appeared to carry a characteristic TCR beta motif of roughly eight highly homologous variants. Earlier reports found some motif variants in synovial fluid and blood in reactive arthritis.

The CDR3 length is 14 residues. Germline CDR1 is SGHRS and CDR2 is YFSETQ. V lost 4 bases to trimming and J lost 5 bases, with 16 bases between them. There are a few counts of this clonotype. Its antigen is still unknown. Making use of molecular barcodes, quantitative 5'-RACE generated TCR beta libraries. From the 5' RACE reads, TCRdb called clonotypes with MiXCR, one entry per CDR3 protein. Of hundreds of thousands of distinct CDR3 sequences in the sample, about 12% were seen once. The rearrangement joins TRBV5-1 to TRBJ2-7; D is perhaps TRBD1 (5 bases). The TCR comes from a male donor with ankylosing spondylitis. What was sequenced was blood, either unsorted or a sorted T cell fraction (not recorded which). The CDR3 coding sequence is TGCGCCAGCAGCCCCGAGGCAGGGCTCCACGAGCAGTACTTC. As protein: CASSPEAGLHEQYF.